Below, 2 T cell receptor beta chains from the same sample are listed, as sequenced in a study of T cell changes during pregnancy in multiple sclerosis. Produced via immunoSEQ multiplex PCR; TCRdb's table is partial and in-frame only. This sample yields fewer than 95,000 clones, of which 85% to 95% are seen a single time; 3.5% to 4.5% belongs to the top ten. The source material was peripheral blood, sampled in the first trimester of pregnancy. The receptors were gathered from a female donor with multiple sclerosis, enrolled in a pregnancy study.

The V gene is TRBV4-1, the J gene TRBJ1-2; D is perhaps TRBD1 (5 bases). This CDR3 contains 15 residues. Trimming removed 0 bases at V and 8 bases at J, with 16 bases between. Germline assignment: CDR1 MGHRA and CDR2 YSYEKL. The CDR3 is CASSQEGGQGAGYTF. CDR3 DNA: TGCGCCAGCAGCCAAGAAGGAGGGCAGGGAGCCGGCTACACCTTC.

V is TRBV11-3 and J is TRBJ2-1; TRBD2 matches 10 bases. This CDR3 contains 18 residues. Per the germline V gene, CDR1 is SGHNT and CDR2 is YENEEA. The ends lost 1 base at V and 2 bases at J; junction bases unmatched: 8. CDR3 DNA sequence: TGTGCCAGCAGCTTAGGACCGGAACTAGCGGGGACCTACAATGAGCAGTTCTTC. Its protein is CASSLGPELAGTYNEQFF.